This T cell receptor beta chain emerged from a study of blood T cell repertoires in COVID-19. Background on the study: Samples of COVID-19 (acute and convalescent) were obtained from the United States, Italy and Spain. T cells, B-cell-depleted T cells, or PBMCs provided the cDNA or gDNA that served as material.

Per the original methods: How many nucleated cells were present was estimated from reference gene primer amplification. Generated by immunoSEQ multiplex PCR, the TCRdb table keeps only in-frame clones and is missing some. That table supplies the V and J calls and clone size; D and trimming were determined from the DNA. The table shows roughly 51,000 clones, with 90% occurring only once. The CDR3 spans 14 residues. Per the germline V gene, CDR1 is LNHDA and CDR2 is SQIVND (reference sequence). The junction had 4 bases not matched to a gene; V was cut back by 7 bases and J by 2 bases. Sequenced: peripheral blood. This clonotype was sampled from a man between 65 and 85 years old with acute or convalescent COVID-19. This sequence joins TRBV19 and TRBJ2-1; TRBD1 aligns across 8 bases. CDR3 sequence: CASNPGQAYNEQFF. DNA of the CDR3: TGTGCCAGTAACCCGGGACAGGCCTACAATGAGCAGTTCTTC.